A selection of T cell receptor beta chains follows, all from one sample in a study of blood T cell repertoires in COVID-19. Using immunoSEQ multiplex PCR, the repertoire was profiled, and TCRdb retains in-frame clones only, with some absent. The sample contains some 390,000 clones, over 75% of which appear only once. The specimen was peripheral blood. The receptors stem from a woman aged 40 to 55 with COVID-19, enrolled during active disease. The CDR3 runs from the conserved cysteine through the conserved F or W. The D gene is left open where the match is weak.

j_call,v_call,d_call,cdr3_aa
TRBJ2-3,TRBV19,.,CASHKTGHINTDTQYF
TRBJ1-4,TRBV5-1,TRBD1,CASSDGQGGNEKLFF
TRBJ2-7,TRBV19,TRBD2,CASSIGGIYEQYF
TRBJ1-2,TRBV29-1,TRBD1,CSVSGQGANYGYTF
TRBJ2-1,TRBV28,TRBD1,CATHRDRVVNEQFF
TRBJ1-2,TRBV19,TRBD1,CASSSPRDSYYGYTF
TRBJ2-7,TRBV30,.,CAWRIGASYEQYF
TRBJ2-7,TRBV27,.,CASSYMKDRFHEQYF
TRBJ1-4,TRBV7-9,TRBD1,CASSSDRGSWYNEKLFF
TRBJ2-2,TRBV5-4,.,CASSLVAGAVTGELFF